A selection of T cell receptor beta chains follows, all from one sample in a study of shared clonotypes between healthy human individuals. Using immunoSEQ multiplex PCR, the repertoire was profiled, and TCRdb retains in-frame clones only, with some absent. The repertoire includes about 820,000 clones, approximately 92% of them detected once, and less than 25% sits in the top ten. The sequenced sample was naive CD8+ T cells sorted from blood. The receptor set was obtained from a man younger than 45 in good health. Each CDR3 is given with its conserved first and last residue. Fields, in order: J gene, V gene, D gene, clone size, CDR3 DNA, CDR3 protein. D genes are given only for firm matches. The listing skips clone size in some rows; elsewhere it reads once, few, many or a size class.

j_call: TRBJ2-5
v_call: TRBV6-5
d_call: TRBD1
clone_size: .
cdr3_nt: TGTGCCAGCAGCAGAGACAGGGAGGAGACCCAGTACTTC
cdr3_aa: CASSRDREETQYF

j_call: TRBJ1-4
v_call: TRBV5-4
d_call: TRBD1
clone_size: .
cdr3_nt: TGTGCCAGCAGCATAGACAGGGAAGAAAAACTGTTTTTT
cdr3_aa: CASSIDREEKLFF

j_call: TRBJ2-2
v_call: TRBV29-1
d_call: .
clone_size: .
cdr3_nt: TGCAGCGTTGAAGACCGTGGCGGGGAGCTGTTTTTT
cdr3_aa: CSVEDRGGELFF

j_call: TRBJ2-1
v_call: TRBV11-2
d_call: TRBD2
clone_size: .
cdr3_nt: TGTGCCAGCAGCCTACCCGCGTGGGGGACTAGCGCGTACAATGAGCAGTTCTTC
cdr3_aa: CASSLPAWGTSAYNEQFF

j_call: TRBJ2-1
v_call: TRBV27
d_call: .
clone_size: .
cdr3_nt: TGTGCCAGCAGTTTAGGAGCTTCCTACAATGAGCAGTTCTTC
cdr3_aa: CASSLGASYNEQFF

j_call: TRBJ2-4
v_call: TRBV19
d_call: .
clone_size: .
cdr3_nt: TGTGCCAGTAGTATAGGTCCCTCTGCGAACATTCAGTACTTC
cdr3_aa: CASSIGPSANIQYF

j_call: TRBJ1-1
v_call: TRBV5-1
d_call: .
clone_size: .
cdr3_nt: TGCGCCAGCAGCTTGGCCGGGCAGCTGACTGAAGCTTTCTTT
cdr3_aa: CASSLAGQLTEAFF

j_call: TRBJ1-1
v_call: TRBV6-1
d_call: .
clone_size: .
cdr3_nt: TGTGCCAGCAGTGGGGACATTCTCGCGGCTTTCTTT
cdr3_aa: CASSGDILAAFF

j_call: TRBJ1-4
v_call: TRBV5-1
d_call: TRBD1
clone_size: once
cdr3_nt: TGCGCCAGCAGCCCCCTCGGGACAGGATTTGCAACTAATGAAAAACTGTTTTTT
cdr3_aa: CASSPLGTGFATNEKLFF

j_call: TRBJ2-2
v_call: TRBV4-3
d_call: .
clone_size: .
cdr3_nt: TGCGCCAGCAGCCATTTCCTCCCGGCTAGCGAGAACACCGGGGAGCTGTTTTTT
cdr3_aa: CASSHFLPASENTGELFF

j_call: TRBJ2-7
v_call: TRBV11-2
d_call: TRBD1
clone_size: .
cdr3_nt: TGTGCCAGCAGCTCCCAGACAGGGCACTCCTACGAGCAGTACTTC
cdr3_aa: CASSSQTGHSYEQYF

j_call: TRBJ2-3
v_call: TRBV28
d_call: TRBD2
clone_size: .
cdr3_nt: TGTGCCAGCAGCACTCCCGGGACTAGCGGGAGGGACTGGACAGATACGCAGTATTTT
cdr3_aa: CASSTPGTSGRDWTDTQYF

j_call: TRBJ2-6
v_call: TRBV13
d_call: TRBD1
clone_size: .
cdr3_nt: TGTGCCAGCAGCTCTCGGACAGGGGAGGGGTCTGGGGCCAACGTCCTGACTTTC
cdr3_aa: CASSSRTGEGSGANVLTF

j_call: TRBJ2-7
v_call: TRBV5-4
d_call: .
clone_size: .
cdr3_nt: TGTGCCAGCAGCTTTGGACTAAGCGAGCAGTACTTC
cdr3_aa: CASSFGLSEQYF

j_call: TRBJ2-1
v_call: TRBV10-3
d_call: .
clone_size: .
cdr3_nt: TGTGCCATAAGGAGCTCCGCCACCTCAACCCGGCCGATCTCGTACAATGAGCAGTTCTTC
cdr3_aa: CAIRSSATSTRPISYNEQFF

j_call: TRBJ2-7
v_call: TRBV11-2
d_call: .
clone_size: .
cdr3_nt: TGTGCCAGCAGCTTAGAGTTCCCTTACGAGCAGTACTTC
cdr3_aa: CASSLEFPYEQYF

j_call: TRBJ1-3
v_call: TRBV7-2
d_call: .
clone_size: .
cdr3_nt: TGTGCCAGCAGCTTAGCGATCGACACCATATATTTT
cdr3_aa: CASSLAIDTIYF

j_call: TRBJ1-5
v_call: TRBV15
d_call: .
clone_size: .
cdr3_nt: TGTGCCACCAGTAGTGGACGGAATAGCAATCAGCCCCAGCATTTT
cdr3_aa: CATSSGRNSNQPQHF

j_call: TRBJ2-1
v_call: TRBV6-5
d_call: .
clone_size: .
cdr3_nt: TGTGCCAGCAGCCTTCTAGCACCCTCCTACAATGAGCAGTTCTTC
cdr3_aa: CASSLLAPSYNEQFF

j_call: TRBJ1-1
v_call: TRBV19
d_call: TRBD1
clone_size: .
cdr3_nt: TGTGCCAGTAAGACAGGGGGCGCTGGCACTGAAGCTTTCTTT
cdr3_aa: CASKTGGAGTEAFF

j_call: TRBJ2-3
v_call: TRBV7-9
d_call: TRBD2
clone_size: once
cdr3_nt: TGTGCCAGCAGCTCCCCCTTCGTAGCGGGAGGTACAGATACGCAGTATTTT
cdr3_aa: CASSSPFVAGGTDTQYF

j_call: TRBJ2-5
v_call: TRBV29-1
d_call: .
clone_size: .
cdr3_nt: TGCAGCGTTTCACAACAAGAGACCCAGTACTTC
cdr3_aa: CSVSQQETQYF

j_call: TRBJ2-1
v_call: TRBV30
d_call: .
clone_size: once
cdr3_nt: TGTGCCTGGGGGGACTCTGAAGAGCAGTTCTTC
cdr3_aa: CAWGDSEEQFF

j_call: TRBJ2-2
v_call: TRBV7-7
d_call: TRBD2
clone_size: .
cdr3_nt: TGTGCCAGCAGCTCCAAGACGGGACTAGCGTTTCCCGGGGAGCTGTTTTTT
cdr3_aa: CASSSKTGLAFPGELFF

j_call: TRBJ2-1
v_call: TRBV9
d_call: .
clone_size: once
cdr3_nt: TGTGCCAGCAGCGTAGGGGGTCCGGATGAGCAGTTCTTC
cdr3_aa: CASSVGGPDEQFF

j_call: TRBJ1-5
v_call: TRBV7-8
d_call: .
clone_size: .
cdr3_nt: TGTGCCAGCAGCATCTGGACTGTCAATAGCAATCAGCCCCAGCATTTT
cdr3_aa: CASSIWTVNSNQPQHF

j_call: TRBJ2-3
v_call: TRBV28
d_call: .
clone_size: .
cdr3_nt: TGTGCCAGCAGTACGGGAGATACGCAGTATTTT
cdr3_aa: CASSTGDTQYF

j_call: TRBJ2-7
v_call: TRBV28
d_call: .
clone_size: .
cdr3_nt: TGTGCCAGCAGTTCAACGAGGCCCGACTACGAGCAGTACTTC
cdr3_aa: CASSSTRPDYEQYF

j_call: TRBJ2-7
v_call: TRBV5-1
d_call: TRBD2
clone_size: .
cdr3_nt: TGCGCCAGTACTAGCGGGAGTCGGTACGAGCAGTACTTC
cdr3_aa: CASTSGSRYEQYF

j_call: TRBJ1-5
v_call: TRBV28
d_call: .
clone_size: .
cdr3_nt: TGTGCCAGCAGTTTTGGGGTTAGCAATCAGCCCCAGCATTTT
cdr3_aa: CASSFGVSNQPQHF

j_call: TRBJ1-2
v_call: TRBV11-2
d_call: .
clone_size: .
cdr3_nt: TGTGCCAGCAGCTTAGAAAACAGGGCCCCCAACTATGGCTACACCTTC
cdr3_aa: CASSLENRAPNYGYTF

j_call: TRBJ2-1
v_call: TRBV29-1
d_call: TRBD2
clone_size: .
cdr3_nt: TGCAGCGTTGGACTAGCGGGTTACAATGAGCAGTTCTTC
cdr3_aa: CSVGLAGYNEQFF

j_call: TRBJ2-2
v_call: TRBV27
d_call: TRBD2
clone_size: .
cdr3_nt: TGTGCCAGCAAGCGGGGGCCGGTCACCGGGGAGCTGTTTTTT
cdr3_aa: CASKRGPVTGELFF

j_call: TRBJ2-3
v_call: TRBV9
d_call: .
clone_size: .
cdr3_nt: TGTGCCAGCAGCACGTGGGATGCAGATACGCAGTATTTT
cdr3_aa: CASSTWDADTQYF

j_call: TRBJ2-7
v_call: TRBV19
d_call: TRBD1
clone_size: .
cdr3_nt: TGTGCCAGTAGTGCGTTCCGGCAGGGGGACCACGAGCAGTACTTC
cdr3_aa: CASSAFRQGDHEQYF

j_call: TRBJ1-5
v_call: TRBV18
d_call: TRBD1
clone_size: .
cdr3_nt: TGTGCCAGCTCACCACGGGGACAGAGCAATCAGCCCCAGCATTTT
cdr3_aa: CASSPRGQSNQPQHF

j_call: TRBJ1-5
v_call: TRBV19
d_call: .
clone_size: once
cdr3_nt: TGTGCCAGTAGTATATTCGGACAGAGCAATCAGCCCCAGCATTTT
cdr3_aa: CASSIFGQSNQPQHF

j_call: TRBJ2-7
v_call: TRBV5-1
d_call: .
clone_size: .
cdr3_nt: TGCGCCAGCAGCGGAGGACGCCCGGTGTCCTACGAGCAGTACTTC
cdr3_aa: CASSGGRPVSYEQYF

j_call: TRBJ2-7
v_call: TRBV29-1
d_call: TRBD2
clone_size: .
cdr3_nt: TGCAGCGTTGATATGGCGGGAGGTACCTACGAGCAGTACTTC
cdr3_aa: CSVDMAGGTYEQYF

j_call: TRBJ2-4
v_call: TRBV14
d_call: TRBD2
clone_size: .
cdr3_nt: TGTGCCAGCATCCTATGTTATGTAGCGGGTCGTAACATTCAGTACTTC
cdr3_aa: CASILCYVAGRNIQYF

j_call: TRBJ2-2
v_call: TRBV10-1
d_call: .
clone_size: .
cdr3_nt: TGCGCCAGCAGTGTAGCGACTAAATCCGGGGAGCTGTTTTTT
cdr3_aa: CASSVATKSGELFF

j_call: TRBJ2-1
v_call: TRBV27
d_call: TRBD1
clone_size: .
cdr3_nt: TGTGCCAGCAGCTCTAGAGGGGGCTTGGGCTCCTACAATGAGCAGTTCTTC
cdr3_aa: CASSSRGGLGSYNEQFF

j_call: TRBJ2-2
v_call: TRBV7-2
d_call: .
clone_size: .
cdr3_nt: TGTGCCAGCAGCTTACGAAGGACTGGCAAGAACACCGGGGAGCTGTTTTTT
cdr3_aa: CASSLRRTGKNTGELFF

j_call: TRBJ2-1
v_call: TRBV6-6
d_call: TRBD2
clone_size: .
cdr3_nt: TGTGCCAGCAGTTACCAGAGCGGGAGAGCCGATGAGCAGTTCTTC
cdr3_aa: CASSYQSGRADEQFF

j_call: TRBJ2-3
v_call: TRBV27
d_call: .
clone_size: .
cdr3_nt: TGTGCCAGCAGCCACTCTAGCGAATCACATAATACGCAGTATTTT
cdr3_aa: CASSHSSESHNTQYF

j_call: TRBJ2-3
v_call: TRBV7-9
d_call: .
clone_size: once
cdr3_nt: TGTGCCAGCAGCTTTTCAGAGCAGGGCACAGATACGCAGTATTTT
cdr3_aa: CASSFSEQGTDTQYF

j_call: TRBJ2-7
v_call: TRBV7-6
d_call: TRBD2
clone_size: .
cdr3_nt: TGTGCCAGCAGCACTTTCCTAGCGGGAGAAGCCTACGAGCAGTACTTC
cdr3_aa: CASSTFLAGEAYEQYF

j_call: TRBJ2-1
v_call: TRBV7-3
d_call: .
clone_size: once
cdr3_nt: TGTGCCAGCAGCCCCTCAGGGGGACTAGATTACTACAATGAGCAGTTCTTC
cdr3_aa: CASSPSGGLDYYNEQFF

j_call: TRBJ2-1
v_call: TRBV7-8
d_call: .
clone_size: .
cdr3_nt: TGTGCCAGCAGCTTAGGGGGGGGCGAGCAGTTCTTC
cdr3_aa: CASSLGGGEQFF

j_call: TRBJ2-1
v_call: TRBV25-1
d_call: .
clone_size: .
cdr3_nt: TGTGCCAGCAGTGAATTAGAGGGGGAGCTTTACAATGAGCAGTTCTTC
cdr3_aa: CASSELEGELYNEQFF